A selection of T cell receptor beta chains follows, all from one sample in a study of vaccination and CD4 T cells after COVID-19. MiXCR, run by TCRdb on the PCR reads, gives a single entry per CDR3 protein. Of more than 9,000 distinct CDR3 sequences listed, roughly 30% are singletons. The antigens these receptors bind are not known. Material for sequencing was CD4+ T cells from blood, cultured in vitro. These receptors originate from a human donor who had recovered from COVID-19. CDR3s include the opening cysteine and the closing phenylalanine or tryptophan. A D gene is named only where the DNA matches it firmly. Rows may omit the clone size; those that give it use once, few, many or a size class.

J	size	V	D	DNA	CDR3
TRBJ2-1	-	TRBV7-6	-	TGTGCCAGCAGCCTGACATTCTACAATGAGCAGTTCTTC	CASSLTFYNEQFF
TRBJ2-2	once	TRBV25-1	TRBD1	TGTGCCAGCCAGAGGACAGGGGACACCGGGGAGCTGTTTTTT	CASQRTGDTGELFF
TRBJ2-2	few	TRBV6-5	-	TGTGCCAGCAGTTACTCGAACGGGGAGCTGTTTTTT	CASSYSNGELFF
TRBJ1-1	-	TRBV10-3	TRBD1	TGTGCCATCAGTGCGCGGGACAGAGCGAACACTGAAGCTTTCTTT	CAISARDRANTEAFF
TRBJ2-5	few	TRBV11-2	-	TGTGCCAGCAGCCCCCGGGGGGAGACCCAGTACTTC	CASSPRGETQYF
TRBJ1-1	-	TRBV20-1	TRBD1	TGCAGTGCTGGGACAGGGCTCTACGCTTTCTTT	CSAGTGLYAFF
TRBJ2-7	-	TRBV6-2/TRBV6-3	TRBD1	TGTGCCAGCAGCCGCGGGACAGGGGGTAACGAGCAGTACTTC	CASSRGTGGNEQYF
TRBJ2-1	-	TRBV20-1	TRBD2	TGCAGTGCTAGAGATCCTAGCGGGGGTTCCTACAATGAGCAGTTCTTC	CSARDPSGGSYNEQFF
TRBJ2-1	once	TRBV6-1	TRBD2	TGTGCCAGCAGTCAGAGGAGCGGGAGGGCCAGCAATGAGCAGTTCTTC	CASSQRSGRASNEQFF
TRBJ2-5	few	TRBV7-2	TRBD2	TGTGCCAGCAGCGGGACTAGCAGGGGGGAGACCCAGTACTTC	CASSGTSRGETQYF
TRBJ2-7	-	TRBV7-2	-	TGTGCCAGCAGCCCTCAGCAGACGGCAGGGTACGAGCAGTACTTC	CASSPQQTAGYEQYF
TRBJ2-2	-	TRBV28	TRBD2	TGTGCCAGCAGTTTAGCGGGAGGTTACACCGGGGAGCTGTTTTTT	CASSLAGGYTGELFF
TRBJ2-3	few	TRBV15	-	TGTGCCACCAGCAGAGGACAGTCCACAGATACGCAGTATTTT	CATSRGQSTDTQYF
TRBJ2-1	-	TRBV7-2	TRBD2	TGTGCCAGCAGCTTAACCCCCCTACTAGCGGGAGAGGTGAGTGAGCAGTTCTTC	CASSLTPLLAGEVSEQFF
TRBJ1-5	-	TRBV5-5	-	TGTGCCAGCAGCTTCGATGCTACTGATGCTAGGGGCAATCAGCCCCAGCATTTT	CASSFDATDARGNQPQHF
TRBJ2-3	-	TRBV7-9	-	TGTGCCAGCAGCTTAGCGTTCAGCCAGACCGTTGGCACAGATACGCAGTATTTT	CASSLAFSQTVGTDTQYF
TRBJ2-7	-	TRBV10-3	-	TGTGCCATCAGTGAGGATCAGTTATCCTACGAGCAGTACTTC	CAISEDQLSYEQYF
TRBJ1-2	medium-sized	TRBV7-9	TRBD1	TGTGCCAGCAGCTTAGGGACAGGCGGCGGTGGCTACACCTTC	CASSLGTGGGGYTF
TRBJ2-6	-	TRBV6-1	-	TGTGCCAGCAGTGAGAACAGGGTCGGGGCCAACGTCCTGACTTTC	CASSENRVGANVLTF
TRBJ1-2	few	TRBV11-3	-	TGTGCCAGCAGCTTAGGACACCTCTATGGCTACACCTTC	CASSLGHLYGYTF
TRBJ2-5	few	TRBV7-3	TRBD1	TGTGCCAGCAGCCCAACAGGGGTGGAGACCCAGTACTTC	CASSPTGVETQYF
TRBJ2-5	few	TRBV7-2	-	TGTGCCAGCAGCCAGGGGGGAAACCGGGAGACCCAGTACTTC	CASSQGGNRETQYF
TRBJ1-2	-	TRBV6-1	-	TGTGCCAGCAGCCGAGGACTGGGAGGCCACACCTTC	CASSRGLGGHTF
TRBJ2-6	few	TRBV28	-	TGTGCCAGCAGTAGTGGGGGCGGTGGGGCCAACGTCCTGACTTTC	CASSSGGGGANVLTF
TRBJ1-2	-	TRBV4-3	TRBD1	TGCGCCAGCAGCCAAGATCTGGGACAGTATGGCTACACCTTC	CASSQDLGQYGYTF
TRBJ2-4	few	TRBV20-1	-	TGCAGTGCTAGAGCATCGGACAGAGCCAAAAACATTCAGTACTTC	CSARASDRAKNIQYF
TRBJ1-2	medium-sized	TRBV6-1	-	TGTGCCAGCAGTGAATCAGGGATTGGCTACACCTTC	CASSESGIGYTF
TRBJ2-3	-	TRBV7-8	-	TGTGCCAGCAGCCCCCTCAACACAGATACGCAGTATTTT	CASSPLNTDTQYF
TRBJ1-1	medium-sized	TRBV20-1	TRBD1	TGCAGTGCTAGAGGACAGGGGGACACTGAAGCTTTCTTT	CSARGQGDTEAFF
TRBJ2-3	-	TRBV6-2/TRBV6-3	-	TGTGCCGTAGAGGGGGATACGCAGTATTTT	CAVEGDTQYF
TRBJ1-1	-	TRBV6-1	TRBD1	TGTGTCAGCAATGGACAGGGGGCCAGGAACACTGAAGCTTTCTTT	CVSNGQGARNTEAFF
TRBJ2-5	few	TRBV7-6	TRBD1	TGTGCCAGCAGCTTAGCTGGCGGGCGGGGACAGGGACCACGGGCCCAGTACTTC	CASSLAGGRGQGPRAQYF